The 29 T cell receptor beta chains in this list originate from one sample, sequenced in a study of PD-L1 blockade in urothelial cancer. Sequencing used immunoSEQ multiplex PCR; TCRdb keeps in-frame clones, though not all of them. The sample includes over 15,000 clones, about 85% of them seen just once. The sequenced sample was PBMCs, obtained around atezolizumab (anti-PD-L1) treatment. The receptors were sampled from a man aged 50 to 59 with urothelial cancer.

The V gene is TRBV4-1, the J gene TRBJ2-7; 9 bases map to TRBD2. Trimming took 4 bases from V and 5 from J; bases not matched to a gene: 9. The CDR3 loop spans 15 amino acids. Germline V lookup: CDR1 MGHRA, CDR2 YSYEKL. The CDR3 loop is CASSLSGGKRNEQYF. DNA of the CDR3: TGCGCCAGCAGCCTCAGCGGGGGGAAAAGGAACGAGCAGTACTTC.

The V call is TRBV18, the J call TRBJ1-1; perhaps TRBD1 as D (5 bases). Trimming shortened V by 3 bases and J by 1 base, and 18 bases separated the two germline ends. CDR1 is KGHSH, CDR2 LQKENI, per germline. This CDR3 contains 17 residues. The CDR3 sequence: CASSPPNTHRQNTEAFF. CDR3 in DNA: TGTGCCAGCTCACCCCCCAACACGCACAGGCAGAACACTGAAGCTTTCTTT.

V usage is TRBV7-2 and J usage is TRBJ2-7, with 10 bases matching TRBD1. The V gene's germline CDR1 is SGHTA and CDR2 FQGNSA. After removal of 2 bases from V and 5 bases from J, the junction contained 6 bases not matched to a gene. The CDR3 is made up of 15 amino acids. This chain's CDR3 is CASSLLGTGVDEQYF. CDR3 nucleotide sequence: TGTGCCAGCAGCTTACTTGGGACAGGGGTTGACGAGCAGTACTTC.

The chain combines TRBV5-4 with TRBJ2-2, with D possibly matching TRBD2 (6 bases). The CDR3 has 15 residues. Trimming left V 1 base short and J 7 bases short, with 14 bases between. CDR1 and CDR2 from the germline V gene are SGHNT and YYREEE (reference sequence). The CDR3 nucleotides read TGTGCCAGCAGCTTGAGGGGAGGCCGTAGCGGGGAGCTGTTTTTT. Translated: CASSLRGGRSGELFF.

This chain joins TRBV30 and TRBJ2-5; D not resolved. The CDR3 extends over 12 amino acids. V lost 3 bases to trimming and J lost 5 bases, with 10 bases between them. CDR1 is GTSNPN and CDR2 is SVGIG in the germline V gene (reference sequence). CDR3 sequence: CAWSAQLETQYF. CDR3 coding DNA: TGTGCCTGGAGCGCACAGCTGGAGACCCAGTACTTC.

This chain connects TRBV9 to TRBJ2-1; D possibly corresponds to TRBD2 (5 bases). V dropped 3 bases and J dropped 8 bases, with 12 bases sitting between them. CDR1 and CDR2 (germline): SGDLS, YYNGEE. This CDR3 comprises 13 residues. CDR3 coding DNA: TGTGCCAGCAGCGCCGAACTAGGCCATGAGCAGTTCTTC. It yields the protein CASSAELGHEQFF.

The V gene is TRBV15, the J gene TRBJ2-7; D unclear. This CDR3 is 13 amino acids long. In germline, CDR1 is LNHNV, CDR2 YYDKDF (reference sequence). With 0 bases removed from V and 2 bases from J, the gap between germline ends came to 5 bases. The CDR3 is CATSRDSPYEQYF. CDR3 bases: TGTGCCACCAGCAGAGACAGTCCCTACGAGCAGTACTTC.

The chain employs TRBV6-5 and TRBJ2-5; perhaps TRBD2 as D (6 bases). Germline CDR1 is MNHEY and CDR2 is SVGAGI. Between the trimmed V and J ends, which lost 0 bases and 5 bases, there was a span of 16 bases. CDR3 length: 16 amino acids. CDR3 sequence: CASSYSGGNGVETQYF. The DNA of the CDR3 is TGTGCCAGCAGTTACTCGGGCGGGAATGGGGTGGAGACCCAGTACTTC.

V usage is TRBV19 and J usage is TRBJ2-1; D unclear. The germline CDR1 and CDR2 sequences are LNHDA and SQIVND (reference sequence). Trimming took off 0 bases at V and 4 bases at J, with 19 bases between the two ends. CDR3 length: 18 residues. The CDR3 DNA follows: TGTGCCAGTAGTATAGATGGGCAGCCAAACCCTATTTACAATGAGCAGTTCTTC. As protein: CASSIDGQPNPIYNEQFF.

This rearrangement joins TRBV10-1 to TRBJ2-3, with TRBD2 matching over 7 bases. CDR1 is WNHNN and CDR2 is SYGVQD in the germline V gene (reference sequence). The CDR3 consists of 14 residues. The V and J ends lost 8 bases and 6 bases, in that order; junction bases with no gene match: 11. CDR3 protein: CASQRDWVSDTQYF. In DNA, the CDR3 is TGCGCCAGCCAGCGGGATTGGGTCTCTGATACGCAGTATTTT.

The V call is TRBV6-5, the J call TRBJ1-2; D gene uncertain. The CDR3 extends over 12 amino acids. V was shortened by 6 bases and J by 5 bases, with 10 bases between the two germline ends. CDR1 and CDR2 from the germline V gene are MNHEY and SVGAGI. The CDR3 nucleotides are TGTGCCAGCAGACAAGATTTATATGGCTACACCTTC. It specifies CASRQDLYGYTF.

J is TRBJ1-5 and V is TRBV27; a weak D match, TRBD1 (6 bases). V lost 0 bases and J lost 0, with 9 bases in between. Looked up from germline, CDR1 is MNHEY and CDR2 is SMNVEV (reference sequence). CDR3 size: 16 residues. CDR3 nucleotides: TGTGCCAGCAGTTTATCGTGGACAGCTAGCAATCAGCCCCAGCATTTT. It specifies CASSLSWTASNQPQHF.

The rearrangement links TRBV2 to TRBJ2-1; weak D call: TRBD1 (5 bases). The ends were cut back, 8 bases at V and 7 bases at J, with 9 bases in the middle. Per germline, CDR1 SNHLY and CDR2 FYNNEI. There are 11 residues in the CDR3. This chain's CDR3 is CASPRVNEQFF. In DNA, the CDR3 is TGTGCCAGCCCCAGGGTGAATGAGCAGTTCTTC.

The rearrangement links TRBV29-1 to TRBJ1-2; 10 positions match TRBD1. Germline V gene lookup returns CDR1 SQVTM and CDR2 ANQGSEA. Unmatched junction bases numbered 9, after V lost 7 bases and J lost 7 bases. The length of the CDR3 is 13 residues. CDR3 nucleotide sequence: TGCAGCGCCTATCTGACAGGGGGCTCTGGCTACACCTTC. Residues: CSAYLTGGSGYTF.

In its sample, this clone was seen once. The chain links TRBV5-1 to TRBJ2-7; 9 bases match TRBD1. The V segment lost 2 bases and the J segment 4 bases; nucleotides outside the gene matches: 4. This CDR3 comprises 14 residues. CDR1 and CDR2 from the germline V gene are SGHRS and YFSETQ. CDR3 amino acids: CASSFGQGWYEQYF. In DNA, the CDR3 is TGCGCCAGCAGCTTCGGACAGGGGTGGTACGAGCAGTACTTC. Drawing the rest from reference TRBV5-1 and TRBJ2-7, the complete variable domain is KAGVTQTPRYLIKTRGQQVTLSCSPISGHRSVSWYQQTPGQGLQFLFEYFSETQRNKGNFPGRFSGRQFSNSRSEMNVSTLELGDSALYLCASSFGQGWYEQYFGPGTRLTVT.

This chain joins TRBV4-1 and TRBJ1-2, with D unclear. Germline CDR1 MGHRA, CDR2 YSYEKL. CDR3 length equals 14 residues. V was cut by 1 base and J by 4 bases, with 10 bases left in between. The CDR3 DNA is TGCGCCAGCAGCCAAGGGCCGGGTCTCTATGGCTACACCTTC. Translation: CASSQGPGLYGYTF.

J is TRBJ1-5 and V is TRBV27; no firm D call. The CDR3 has 13 amino acids. Germline V gene lookup returns CDR1 MNHEY and CDR2 SMNVEV (reference sequence). The V end was cut by 3 bases, the J end by 7 bases, with 10 bases between. The CDR3 region has the DNA TGTGCCAGCAGTTTTAGGGAGGAGCAGCCCCAGCATTTT. Translating it yields CASSFREEQPQHF.

V usage is TRBV4-1 and J usage is TRBJ1-1; TRBD1 agrees at 10 bases. The V gene end was trimmed by 3 bases and the J gene end by 3 bases; junction bases not matched to a gene: 4. The CDR3 loop spans 15 amino acids. Germline CDR1 and CDR2: MGHRA and YSYEKL. In DNA, the CDR3 is TGCGCCAGCAGCCACCCCGGACAGGGGGACACTGAAGCTTTCTTT. Translated, it gives CASSHPGQGDTEAFF.

The V call is TRBV5-8, the J call TRBJ2-6; D gene uncertain. The germline V and J ends were trimmed by 0 bases and 0 bases, with 4 bases remaining between them. CDR3 size: 15 residues. Germline V gene sequence: CDR1 SGHTS, CDR2 YDEGEE. The CDR3 loop reads CASSLAGSGANVLTF. In DNA, the CDR3 is TGTGCCAGCAGCTTGGCAGGCTCTGGGGCCAACGTCCTGACTTTC.

The gene calls are TRBV20-1 and TRBJ2-1; D remains ambiguous. This CDR3 region has 11 residues. Germline V gives CDR1 DFQATT, CDR2 SNEGSKA (reference sequence). Trimming took off 3 bases at V and 6 bases at J, with 6 bases between the two ends. CDR3 amino acids: CSASNSNEQFF. As DNA, the CDR3 is TGCAGTGCTAGCAACAGCAATGAGCAGTTCTTC.

This rearrangement joins TRBV4-1 to TRBJ1-3, with 8 bases aligning to TRBD1. Germline loops: CDR1 MGHRA, CDR2 YSYEKL. Trimming at V came to 8 bases and at J to 2 bases, leaving 8 bases not matched to a gene. The CDR3 is made up of 15 amino acids. The CDR3 reads CASGFRQGPGNTIYF. The CDR3 nucleotides read TGCGCCAGCGGCTTTCGACAGGGGCCTGGAAACACCATATATTTT.

V gene TRBV4-3 combines with J gene TRBJ2-7, with D unresolved. Germline assignment: CDR1 LGHNA and CDR2 YSLEER. Trimming took off 4 bases at V and 3 bases at J, with 10 bases between the two ends. This CDR3 is built from 13 residues. The chain's CDR3 is CASSPASGYEQYF. The CDR3 DNA reads as TGCGCCAGCAGCCCCGCTTCGGGCTACGAGCAGTACTTC.

This chain joins TRBV15 and TRBJ1-5, with no clear D. CDR1 and CDR2 from the germline V gene are LNHNV and YYDKDF (reference sequence). The CDR3 sequence is 14 residues long. Trimming removed 4 bases from V and 2 bases from J, with 9 bases in between. The CDR3 DNA is TGTGCCACCAGCAAAGGTGGAGGCAATCAGCCCCAGCATTTT. This translates into CATSKGGGNQPQHF. Full variable domain (rest looked up from reference TRBV15 and TRBJ1-5): DAMVIQNPRYQVTQFGKPVTLSCSQTLNHNVMYWYQQKSSQAPKLLFHYYDKDFNNEADTPDNFQSRRPNTSFCFLDIRSPGLGDTAMYLCATSKGGGNQPQHFGDGTRLSIL.

This clone has just one count. V gene TRBV30 combines with J gene TRBJ2-7; 7 bases agree with TRBD2. From germline, CDR1 is GTSNPN and CDR2 SVGIG (reference sequence). CDR3 length: 15 residues. V shed 2 bases, J shed 2 bases, and the junction held 9 bases outside the gene matches. CDR3 bases: TGTGCCTGGAGTTCCCCGAGGCGGGGGACCTACGAGCAGTACTTC. This sequence encodes CAWSSPRRGTYEQYF.

As DNA, the CDR3 is TGTGCCAGCAGCTTGGAAATAGCTCACAATGAGCAGTTCTTC. Its translation: CASSLEIAHNEQFF. The rearrangement uses TRBV5-4 and TRBJ2-1; D is uncertain. V shed 0 bases and J shed 5 bases, with 9 bases lying between them. CDR1 and CDR2 (germline): SGHNT, YYREEE (reference sequence). CDR3 length: 14 amino acids. Complete variable domain (other parts from reference TRBV5-4 and TRBJ2-1): ETGVTQSPTHLIKTRGQQVTLRCSSQSGHNTVSWYQQALGQGPQFIFQYYREEENGRGNFPPRFSGLQFPNYSSELNVNALELDDSALYLCASSLEIAHNEQFFGPGTRLTVL.

The V and J genes are TRBV4-2 and TRBJ2-3; the match to TRBD2 covers 9 bases. Germline CDR1 LGHNA, CDR2 YNFKEQ. The CDR3 covers 17 residues. V shed 3 bases and J 1 base; nucleotides not matched to a gene: 8. The CDR3 protein is CASSQVTAGGGTDTQYF. In DNA form, the CDR3 reads TGTGCCAGCAGCCAGGTAACAGCGGGGGGCGGCACAGATACGCAGTATTTT.

The chain has TRBV5-6 and TRBJ1-2; tentative D call: TRBD1 (6 bases). CDR1 SGHDT and CDR2 YYEEEE come from the germline V gene. V was shortened by 7 bases and J by 2 bases, with 15 bases between the two germline ends. The CDR3 spans 14 residues. CDR3 region: CASWGRQANYGYTF. CDR3 nucleotides: TGTGCCAGCTGGGGGCGGCAGGCGAACTATGGCTACACCTTC. Supplemented by reference TRBV5-6 and TRBJ1-2, the full variable domain reads DAGVTQSPTHLIKTRGQQVTLRCSPKSGHDTVSWYQQALGQGPQFIFQYYEEEERQRGNFPDRFSGHQFPNYSSELNVNALLLGDSALYLCASWGRQANYGYTFGSGTRLTVV.

The chain joins TRBV7-6 to TRBJ2-2; 8 bases map to TRBD2. This CDR3 has 16 amino acids. Losses at the gene ends were 7 bases for V and 9 bases for J; bases not matched to a gene: 16. The germline V gene has CDR1 SGHVS and CDR2 FNYEAQ. The CDR3 DNA reads TGTGCCAGCACTATTTCGAGGGCGGGGGGACGGCGGGAGCTGTTTTTT. Translation: CASTISRAGGRRELFF.

This clone has only one observation. The rearrangement uses TRBV7-2 and TRBJ2-5; 13 bases map to TRBD2. The CDR3 length is 15 residues. V gave up 4 bases and J gave up 5 bases; unmatched junction bases: 4. Germline V CDR1 and CDR2: SGHTA, FQGNSA. CDR3: CASSSTSGRVETQYF. CDR3 nucleotides: TGTGCCAGCAGCTCTACTAGCGGGAGGGTGGAGACCCAGTACTTC.